The T cell receptor beta chain described here comes from a study of T cell clonotyping in hematopoietic cell transplantation. Study-level findings and limits: No sorting was done, leaving CD4 and CD8 contributions mixed. Graft donor and pretransplant recipient Inverse Simpson Index values predicted broader posttransplant TCR diversity. Recipient TCR diversity dropped after transplant; expanded clonotypes rose from day 30 to 180.

J was trimmed by 4 bases and V by 6 bases; bases with no gene match: 10. Germline CDR1 and CDR2: SGHTA and FQGNSA. The CDR3 is made up of 15 amino acids. Time point denoted: recipient sample about 28 days before transplant, after cytoreduction. Recipients were bled about 28 days pretransplant and at posttransplant days 30, 100, 180. In the case of this clone: The antigen is undetermined.

Data came from immunoSEQ multiplex PCR; TCRdb stores just in-frame clones and leaves some out. The sample consists of 5,500 to 6,500 clones, about 97% of them appearing once. The clonotype was recovered from an older man with acute myeloid leukemia. Some clones in this sample may be carry-over from other donors' samples. Sequenced material: peripheral blood mononuclear cells, taken before stem cell transplant. The chain links TRBV7-2 to TRBJ2-3; the match to TRBD2 covers 7 bases. CDR3 region: CASRSIRGGSDTQYF. CDR3 nucleotides: TGTGCCAGCAGGTCCATCCGCGGGGGTTCAGATACGCAGTATTTT.